The 10 T cell receptor beta chains listed next were all sequenced from one sample in a study of T cells after yellow fever vaccination. TCRdb ran MiXCR on the 5' RACE reads and lists one entry per CDR3 protein. The data contain 450,000 to 650,000 distinct CDR3 sequences, roughly 13% of them singletons. This material consisted of PBMCs, taken on the day of the yellow fever booster vaccination. The source of these receptors is a young man who received the YFV17D yellow fever vaccine.

There are a few counts of this clonotype. The chain is built from TRBV5-4 and TRBJ2-7; D possibly corresponds to TRBD1 (6 bases). With 5 bases removed from V and 5 bases from J, the gap between germline ends came to 14 bases. The CDR3 runs 13 residues. Germline loops: CDR1 SGHNT, CDR2 YYREEE (reference sequence). The CDR3, as DNA: TGTGCCAGCAGTCGAAGAACAGGGAACGAGCAGTACTTC. Translating it yields CASSRRTGNEQYF.

This chain joins TRBV7-9 and TRBJ1-5; D not resolved. Germline V gene lookup returns CDR1 SEHNR and CDR2 FQNEAQ (reference sequence). Trimming removed 4 bases at V and 0 bases at J, with 4 bases between. This CDR3 region has 13 residues. CDR3 DNA: TGTGCCAGCAGCTCTAATAGCAATCAGCCCCAGCATTTT. Protein: CASSSNSNQPQHF.

This clonotype occurred a few times. The chain has TRBV14 and TRBJ1-2; D unresolved. CDR3 length: 18 amino acids. V was trimmed by 1 base and J by 4 bases, leaving 22 bases between them. Per the germline V gene, CDR1 is SGHDN and CDR2 is FVKESK. CDR3 sequence: CASSQAAPIPSSAYGYTF. The CDR3 nucleotides read TGTGCCAGCAGCCAAGCAGCCCCTATCCCATCAAGCGCCTATGGCTACACCTTC.

The CDR3 here is CASSFVGQILATYSRDTQYF. CDR3 DNA: TGTGCCAGTAGTTTTGTTGGACAGATACTAGCGACATATTCTCGGGATACGCAGTATTTT. The chain combines TRBV19 with TRBJ2-3; D is perhaps TRBD2 (7 bases). Germline CDR1 and CDR2: LNHDA and SQIVND (reference sequence). The V end lost 5 bases, the J end lost 6 bases, and 33 bases lay between the germline ends. The CDR3 totals 20 residues.

This clonotype was detected a few times. The chain carries TRBV7-2 and TRBJ2-7; TRBD2 matches 8 bases. J was trimmed by 0 bases and V by 7 bases; bases with no gene match: 11. There are 16 residues in the CDR3. Germline CDR1 reads SGHTA; CDR2 reads FQGNSA. CDR3 nucleotides: TGTGCCAGCACGGGGGGGGGCGGATCCGACTCCTACGAGCAGTACTTC. Its translation is CASTGGGGSDSYEQYF.

This chain links TRBV24-1 with TRBJ2-7, with 7 bases matching TRBD2. This CDR3 comprises 18 residues. Germline V gene lookup returns CDR1 KGHDR and CDR2 SFDVKD. V dropped 3 bases and J dropped 7; count of bases not matched to a gene: 20. Here the CDR3 reads CATSDRELAVVGFGEQYF. The CDR3 nucleotides are TGTGCCACCAGTGATCGGGAGCTAGCGGTTGTTGGTTTTGGGGAGCAGTACTTC.

In its sample, this clonotype was seen a few times. The chain carries TRBV28 and TRBJ2-1; no reliable D call. CDR1 is MDHEN and CDR2 is SYDVKM in the germline V gene. The ends were cut back, 6 bases at V and 10 bases at J, with 16 bases in the middle. CDR3 size: 13 residues. The CDR3 reads CASRLPLGNEQFF. The CDR3 region has the DNA TGTGCCAGCAGGCTTCCTTTAGGTAACGAGCAGTTCTTC.

This clonotype turned up a few times. This chain joins TRBV20-1 and TRBJ2-5, with D unclear. CDR1 is DFQATT, CDR2 SNEGSKA, per germline (reference sequence). This CDR3 has 14 amino acids. The V and J ends lost 1 base and 5 bases respectively, with 14 bases between them. The CDR3 sequence: CSARGGVFVETQYF. Here the CDR3 DNA reads TGCAGTGCTAGAGGAGGAGTCTTTGTGGAGACCCAGTACTTC.

A few counts support this clonotype. The V gene is TRBV15, the J gene TRBJ2-1; tentative D call: TRBD2 (5 bases). With 1 base removed from V and 1 base from J, the gap between germline ends came to 11 bases. Germline values: CDR1 LNHNV, CDR2 YYDKDF (reference sequence). The CDR3 covers 16 residues. CDR3 loop: CATSRASRDSYNEQFF. The CDR3 DNA is TGTGCCACCAGCAGAGCCTCACGGGATTCCTACAATGAGCAGTTCTTC.

The V gene is TRBV12-3 or TRBV12-4, the J gene TRBJ2-3; D is unresolved. The CDR3 contains 14 residues. V gave up 6 bases and J gave up 4 bases, with 14 bases separating them. For the CDR3, the DNA is TGTGCCAGCAGCCGAACTACTTTGGCAGATACGCAGTATTTT. It codes for CASSRTTLADTQYF.